The next 21 T cell receptor beta chains were all read from a single sample in a study of early T cells in non-severe SARS-CoV-2 infection (dated by TCRdb to the early 2020s). The library was produced with 5' RACE. Data came from a NextSeq 500. The public reads were quality trimmed at Q25 with fastp and then assembled into clones with MiXCR by TCRdb, keeping productive beta chains. Entries are consolidated by CDR3 protein sequence, retaining the most common genes and DNA. For this sample the table gives 50,000 to 65,000 distinct CDR3 sequences, of which over 10% were detected only once. 4.2% of the sample is taken by the ten largest. The sample consisted of whole blood. Receptors were obtained from an adult who was a healthcare worker with PCR-confirmed SARS-CoV-2 infection or an uninfected control (not recorded which).

The CDR3 DNA reads TGTGCCAGCAGCGGGGGGCAGGGTGATCAGCCCCAGCATTTT. Protein: CASSGGQGDQPQHF. The rearrangement uses TRBV11-2 and TRBJ1-5; TRBD1 might be the D (6 bases). In germline, CDR1 is SGHAT, CDR2 FQNNGV. The CDR3 has 14 amino acids. V gave up 5 bases and J gave up 5 bases, with 13 bases separating them.

This chain joins TRBV12-3 or TRBV12-4 and TRBJ2-1; D perhaps matches TRBD1 (8 bases). The V end lost 6 bases, the J end lost 9 bases, and 12 bases lay between the germline ends. CDR3 size: 12 residues. The CDR3 is CASSHRGGEQFF. For the CDR3, the DNA is TGTGCCAGCAGCCACAGGGGGGGTGAGCAGTTCTTC.

The V call is TRBV7-6, the J call TRBJ1-3; a possible D gene is TRBD1 (6 bases). The germline V gene encodes CDR1 SGHVS and CDR2 FNYEAQ. The CDR3 has 14 amino acids. V lost 5 bases, J lost 2 bases, and 10 bases lay in between. For the CDR3, the DNA is TGTGCCAGCAGCCCCCAGGGGCCTGGAAACACCATATATTTT. It yields the protein CASSPQGPGNTIYF.

This clonotype appeared a few times. V is TRBV7-8 and J is TRBJ1-3; tentatively, D is TRBD1 (6 bases). V was pared by 8 bases and J by 3 bases, with 17 bases between. The CDR3 totals 15 residues. CDR1 SGHVS and CDR2 FQNEAQ come from the germline V gene. CDR3 nucleotides: TGTGCCAGCCGAAAAGGGGGGAGAGTTGGAAACACCATATATTTT. This translates into CASRKGGRVGNTIYF.

This clonotype appeared a few times. The rearrangement uses TRBV7-3 and TRBJ2-1; the D gene is possibly TRBD2 (5 bases). The CDR3 is 15 amino acids. The V end lost 3 bases, the J end lost 0 bases, and 9 bases lay between the germline ends. Germline V gene data show CDR1 as SGHTA and CDR2 as FQGTGA. The chain's CDR3 is CASSFSASSYNEQFF. In DNA, the CDR3 is TGTGCCAGCAGCTTTAGCGCTAGCTCCTACAATGAGCAGTTCTTC.

The table lists this clonotype with a few counts. V and J are TRBV5-5 and TRBJ1-2; D unresolved. Per the germline V gene, CDR1 is SGHKS and CDR2 is YYEKEE (reference sequence). V shed 0 bases and J shed 5 bases, with 11 bases lying between them. This CDR3 has 14 amino acids. In DNA form, the CDR3 reads TGTGCCAGCAGCTTGGAAAGGGAAGGGTATGGCTACACCTTC. Translating gives CASSLEREGYGYTF.

This clonotype showed up many times. The J gene is TRBJ2-4, the V gene TRBV6-2 or TRBV6-3; 8 bases align to TRBD1. The CDR3 runs to 15 residues. Per germline, CDR1 MNHEY and CDR2 SVGEGT. V shed 5 bases, J shed 6 bases, and the junction held 9 bases outside the gene matches. CDR3 sequence: CASSGSRTGINIQYF. The CDR3 DNA reads as TGTGCCAGCAGTGGCTCCCGGACAGGGATAAACATTCAGTACTTC.

V gene TRBV7-6 combines with J gene TRBJ1-6; 7 positions match TRBD1. J was trimmed by 7 bases and V by 2 bases; bases with no gene match: 8. Germline values: CDR1 SGHVS, CDR2 FNYEAQ. CDR3 length: 16 residues. As DNA, the CDR3 is TGTGCCAGCAGCTTACGACAGGGTATTGGAAATTCACCCCTCCACTTT. Its translation is CASSLRQGIGNSPLHF.

This clonotype was counted a few times. The V call is TRBV20-1, the J call TRBJ1-2; no clear D gene. This CDR3 is 11 amino acids long. Germline CDR1 and CDR2: DFQATT and SNEGSKA (reference sequence). Trimming took 5 bases from V and 7 from J, leaving 11 bases between them. The CDR3 region is CSAGLGSGYTF. CDR3 nucleotides: TGCAGTGCTGGGCTCGGGAGTGGCTACACCTTC.

The rearrangement joins TRBV11-2 to TRBJ1-6; no firm D call. V was clipped by 3 bases and J by 7 bases, with 7 bases between them. CDR3 length: 13 amino acids. CDR1 is SGHAT, CDR2 FQNNGV, per germline. The CDR3 loop is CASSFRTNSPLHF. CDR3 bases: TGTGCCAGCAGCTTTCGGACGAATTCACCCCTCCACTTT.

V is TRBV7-9 and J is TRBJ2-1; tentatively, D is TRBD2 (6 bases). This CDR3 region has 15 residues. Germline CDR1 reads SEHNR; CDR2 reads FQNEAQ (reference sequence). The V end lost 5 bases, the J end lost 4 bases, and 15 bases lay between the germline ends. For the CDR3, the DNA is TGTGCCAGCAGCGGAGTGGCGGGGTCATACAATGAGCAGTTCTTC. Protein: CASSGVAGSYNEQFF.

This clonotype was seen repeatedly, ten times or more. The gene calls are TRBV6-6 and TRBJ1-1; a weak D match, TRBD1 (5 bases). Trimming removed 6 bases from V and 4 bases from J, with 9 bases in between. Germline-derived CDR1 and CDR2 are MNHNY and SVGAGI (reference sequence). CDR3 length: 12 residues. The DNA for the CDR3 is TGTGCCAGCAGCCAGGGAGGCACTGAAGCTTTCTTT. Its translation is CASSQGGTEAFF.

This clonotype has a handful of counts. The chain couples TRBV11-2 to TRBJ1-1; tentative D call: TRBD1 (5 bases). The CDR3 covers 13 residues. The germline V gene encodes CDR1 SGHAT and CDR2 FQNNGV. Trimming removed 6 bases from V and 5 bases from J, with 13 bases in between. The CDR3 loop reads CASSAGTKTEAFF. CDR3 coding DNA: TGTGCCAGCAGTGCAGGGACGAAAACTGAAGCTTTCTTT.

Many counts were recorded for this clonotype. The chain uses TRBV20-1 and TRBJ2-7, with D unresolved. Germline V gene lookup returns CDR1 DFQATT and CDR2 SNEGSKA (reference sequence). Between the trimmed V and J ends, which lost 0 bases and 2 bases, there was a span of 5 bases. The CDR3 runs 12 residues. The CDR3 loop is CSARDRTYEQYF. CDR3 nucleotides: TGCAGTGCTAGAGATAGGACCTACGAGCAGTACTTC.

This CDR3 reads CASSLSSSNTEAFF. The CDR3 DNA reads TGCGCCAGCAGCTTGAGCAGCTCGAACACTGAAGCTTTCTTT. This rearrangement joins TRBV5-1 to TRBJ1-1; D unresolved. CDR1 and CDR2 from the germline V gene are SGHRS and YFSETQ. Between the trimmed V and J ends, which lost 1 base and 1 base, there was a span of 8 bases. The CDR3 length is 14 residues.

This rearrangement joins TRBV11-2 to TRBJ2-1, with 8 bases identical to TRBD2. The CDR3 runs to 15 residues. CDR1 and CDR2 from the germline V gene are SGHAT and FQNNGV. The junction had 11 bases not matched to a gene; V was cut back by 6 bases and J by 7 bases. This CDR3 is CASRRSSGTRNEQFF. As DNA, the CDR3 is TGTGCCAGCAGACGCTCCTCCGGGACTAGAAATGAGCAGTTCTTC.

The J gene is TRBJ1-1, the V gene TRBV4-2; D gene unclear. The CDR3 is made up of 14 amino acids. V was trimmed by 3 bases and J by 3 bases, leaving 11 bases between them. Germline loops: CDR1 LGHNA, CDR2 YNFKEQ. This chain's CDR3 is CASSHSQPDTEAFF. The CDR3 nucleotides are TGTGCCAGCAGCCACAGCCAGCCGGACACTGAAGCTTTCTTT.

There are many counts of this clonotype. The CDR3 DNA is TGTGCCAGCAGCCAGTCCGACAGGGGCTATACGGCTTTCTTT. The encoded protein is CASSQSDRGYTAFF. The chain recombines TRBV3-1 with TRBJ1-1; 8 bases agree with TRBD1. J lost 11 bases, V lost 3 bases, and 11 bases had no gene match. Germline assignment: CDR1 LGHDT and CDR2 YNNKEL (reference sequence). CDR3 length: 14 amino acids.

The gene calls are TRBV5-1 and TRBJ2-7; D not certain. Trimming pared 2 bases from V and 2 bases from J, leaving 11 bases between. CDR1 and CDR2 (germline): SGHRS, YFSETQ. The CDR3 length is 14 residues. The CDR3: CASSFPVPPYEQYF. DNA of the CDR3: TGCGCCAGCAGCTTCCCTGTCCCCCCCTACGAGCAGTACTTC.

The chain carries TRBV4-3 and TRBJ2-7; 7 positions match TRBD1. With 5 bases clipped from V and 5 bases from J, the junction kept 9 bases outside the gene matches. In germline, CDR1 is LGHNA, CDR2 YSLEER. The CDR3 totals 14 residues. The DNA for the CDR3 is TGCGCCAGCAGCTTGGGACAGCCCCCCAACGAGCAGTACTTC. It is translated as CASSLGQPPNEQYF.

This clonotype was counted a few times. The rearrangement uses TRBV20-1 and TRBJ1-6; D is undetermined. The CDR3 loop spans 13 amino acids. Looked up from germline, CDR1 is DFQATT and CDR2 is SNEGSKA (reference sequence). Trimming removed 3 bases at V and 0 bases at J, with 3 bases between. The CDR3 DNA is TGCAGTGCTAGGAGCTCCTATAATTCACCCCTCCACTTT. It yields the protein CSARSSYNSPLHF.